Below are 6 T cell receptor beta chains sequenced from a single sample in a study of T cell repertoires in cytomegalovirus infection (dated by TCRdb to between 2018 and 2021). TCRdb names Illumina HiSeq 1500 as the instrument used. TCRdb itself trimmed the public reads at Q25 with fastp, ran MiXCR and retained productive beta chains. One record per CDR3 amino acid sequence lists the most common genes and DNA. Counted in this sample were 250,000 to 300,000 distinct CDR3 sequences; roughly 15% of them appeared once. The ten biggest clones cover roughly 8.9% of the sample. Source material: PBMCs. These receptors came from a human donor in good health (CMV status not recorded). Some clones in this sample may be carry-over from other donors' samples.

This chain uses TRBV28 with TRBJ1-3; D gene unclear. This CDR3 has 14 residues. Germline CDR1 reads MDHEN; CDR2 reads SYDVKM. Trimming shortened V by 8 bases and J by 4 bases, and 15 bases separated the two germline ends. CDR3 nucleotide sequence: TGTGCCAGCCAGTCCCTCACGTGGGGAAACACCATATATTTT. The encoded protein is CASQSLTWGNTIYF.

This clonotype occurred many times. V is TRBV7-8 and J is TRBJ2-3, with TRBD1 matching 8 bases. The trim removed 4 bases at V and 4 bases at J, leaving 10 bases unmatched. The CDR3 spans 16 residues. Germline lookup yields CDR1 SGHVS and CDR2 FQNEAQ. The CDR3 here is CASSSDRAPFADTQYF. The CDR3 DNA reads TGTGCCAGCAGCTCGGACAGGGCGCCTTTCGCAGATACGCAGTATTTT.

This clonotype was found a few times. As DNA, the CDR3 is TGTGCCAGCAGAGGACAGGGAGTTCAGCCCCAGCATTTT. This encodes CASRGQGVQPQHF. This chain uses TRBV12-3 or TRBV12-4 with TRBJ1-5; 8 positions agree with TRBD1. The CDR3 length is 13 residues. The junction had 4 bases not matched to a gene; V was cut back by 6 bases and J by 6 bases.

This clonotype has a count of ten or more. The chain combines TRBV7-9 with TRBJ1-1; D is undetermined. This CDR3 contains 14 residues. Germline-derived CDR1 and CDR2 are SEHNR and FQNEAQ (reference sequence). V dropped 7 bases and J dropped 0 bases, with 12 bases sitting between them. CDR3 residues: CASTPSAVNTEAFF. The CDR3 DNA is TGTGCCAGCACCCCTAGTGCGGTGAACACTGAAGCTTTCTTT.

The J gene is TRBJ2-1, the V gene TRBV28; no reliable D call. Per germline, CDR1 MDHEN and CDR2 SYDVKM. V lost 3 bases to trimming and J lost 7 bases, with 7 bases between them. This CDR3 comprises 12 residues. The CDR3 DNA sequence: TGTGCCAGCAGTTTGATCGTTAATGAGCAGTTCTTC. This codes for CASSLIVNEQFF.

V and J are TRBV7-2 and TRBJ2-1, with D maybe TRBD1 (5 bases). The CDR3 totals 16 residues. CDR1 and CDR2 (germline): SGHTA, FQGNSA. Trimming shortened V by 5 bases and J by 0 bases, and 14 bases separated the two germline ends. The CDR3 loop is CASSIRQLSSYNEQFF. As DNA, the CDR3 is TGTGCCAGCAGCATTCGACAGTTAAGCTCCTACAATGAGCAGTTCTTC.